Following are 27 T cell receptor beta chains from one sample sequenced in a study of T-cell reconstitution after alpha-beta-depleted transplantation in children. Using unique molecular identifiers, the investigators prepared the TCRbeta library. TCRdb recomputed calls from the PCR reads with MiXCR, one row per CDR3 protein. Of about 340,000 distinct CDR3 sequences detected, 10% to 15% appear once; the ten largest clones hold about 4.5%. Sequenced here: PBMCs, sampled from the stem cell graft. The receptors stem from a human donor who donated a stem cell graft to a child with Fanconi anemia.

This clonotype was observed a few times. The chain recombines TRBV29-1 with TRBJ1-1; D uncertain. Germline V CDR1 and CDR2: SQVTM, ANQGSEA. The CDR3 has 11 amino acids. V gave up 5 bases and J gave up 6 bases, with 10 bases separating them. CDR3 in amino acids: CSVSDKAEAFF. The CDR3 region has the DNA TGCAGCGTTAGTGATAAAGCTGAAGCTTTCTTT.

The chain recombines TRBV3-1 with TRBJ2-7; TRBD1 might be the D (6 bases). CDR1 is LGHDT and CDR2 is YNNKEL in the germline V gene (reference sequence). Trimming pared 11 bases from V and 4 bases from J, leaving 24 bases between. The CDR3 is 15 residues long. The CDR3 is CASTKAPTGVYEQYV. CDR3 nucleotides: TGTGCCTCCACCAAAGCCCCGACAGGCGTGTACGAGCAGTACGTC.

This clonotype was detected many times. This chain uses TRBV5-1 with TRBJ1-1; tentative D call: TRBD1 (5 bases). V lost 4 bases and J lost 5, with 18 bases in between. CDR1 and CDR2 (germline): SGHRS, YFSETQ. This CDR3 has 15 amino acids. CDR3 loop: CASSPAATATTEAFF. DNA of the CDR3: TGCGCCAGCAGCCCTGCGGCGACAGCCACGACTGAAGCTTTCTTT.

There are a few counts of this clonotype. The chain is built from TRBV10-3 and TRBJ1-6; the match to TRBD1 covers 9 bases. Trimming took 7 bases from V and 7 from J; bases not matched to a gene: 5. CDR3 length equals 14 residues. Germline assignment: CDR1 ENHRY and CDR2 SYGVKD. CDR3 loop: CAITKDRGNSPLHF. The CDR3 DNA is TGTGCCATCACCAAAGACAGGGGGAATTCACCCCTCCACTTT.

This clonotype occurred a few times. The rearrangement uses TRBV2 and TRBJ1-1, with D possibly TRBD1 on 6 matching bases. The CDR3 loop spans 16 amino acids. The V end lost 6 bases, the J end lost 1 base, and 18 bases lay between the germline ends. Germline CDR1 and CDR2: SNHLY and FYNNEI. CDR3 DNA: TGTGCCAGCAGGCGCCTCGGCAGGGGTTCGAACACTGAAGCTTTCTTT. Amino acids: CASRRLGRGSNTEAFF. Using reference TRBV2 and TRBJ1-1 for the parts outside the CDR3, the full variable domain is EPEVTQTPSHQVTQMGQEVILRCVPISNHLYFYWYRQILGQKVEFLVSFYNNEISEKSEIFDDQFSVERPDGSNFTLKIRSTKLEDSAMYFCASRRLGRGSNTEAFFGQGTRLTVV.

This clonotype was counted ten times or more. V gene TRBV6-5 combines with J gene TRBJ2-1, with 8 positions matching TRBD1. There are 13 residues in the CDR3. Germline-derived CDR1 and CDR2 are MNHEY and SVGAGI. With 8 bases clipped from V and 6 bases from J, the junction kept 6 bases outside the gene matches. The CDR3: CASLDRVGNEQFF. CDR3 DNA sequence: TGTGCCAGCTTGGACAGGGTAGGCAATGAGCAGTTCTTC.

This chain joins TRBV20-1 and TRBJ2-5; 7 positions match TRBD2. Germline CDR1 and CDR2: DFQATT and SNEGSKA (reference sequence). This CDR3 is 15 amino acids long. V dropped 7 bases and J dropped 4; count of bases not matched to a gene: 15. As DNA, the CDR3 is TGCAGTGTCCCAATAGCGGGTCCGTGGGGAGAGACCCAGTACTTC. Its translation is CSVPIAGPWGETQYF.

V usage is TRBV5-1 and J usage is TRBJ2-7; 8 bases align to TRBD1. The V gene's germline CDR1 is SGHRS and CDR2 YFSETQ. The CDR3 sequence is 15 residues long. With V trimmed by 4 bases and J by 5 bases, 11 bases remained unmatched. The CDR3 DNA follows: TGCGCCAGCAGCACGGGGACAGGTACAGAGAACGAGCAGTACGTC. It translates to CASSTGTGTENEQYV.

This clonotype was observed a few times. The chain couples TRBV12-3 or TRBV12-4 to TRBJ2-1; perhaps TRBD2 as D (5 bases). This CDR3 comprises 13 residues. The ends were cut back, 6 bases at V and 0 bases at J, with 6 bases in the middle. CDR3 bases: TGTGCCAGCAGGAGGGTCTCCTACAATGAGCAGTTCTTC. It specifies CASRRVSYNEQFF.

The chain employs TRBV6-1 and TRBJ2-2, with D hard to call. Per the germline V gene, CDR1 is MNHNS and CDR2 is SASEGT. V lost 1 base, J lost 3 bases, and 24 bases lay in between. CDR3 length: 20 amino acids. CDR3 protein: CASSEVDGLTIIMDTGELFF. In DNA form, the CDR3 reads TGTGCCAGCAGTGAAGTGGACGGCCTGACGATAATTATGGACACCGGGGAGCTGTTTTTT.

This clonotype was recorded at least ten times. J is TRBJ1-5 and V is TRBV12-3 or TRBV12-4; unclear D gene. The CDR3 consists of 14 residues. The V end lost 6 bases, the J end lost 0 bases, and 9 bases lay between the germline ends. The CDR3 DNA is TGTGCCAGCAGGTATGGGCGTAGCAATCAGCCCCAGCATTTT. Residues: CASRYGRSNQPQHF.

CDR3 sequence (DNA): TGTGCCAGCAGCCACCACGGGGGTAGAGGCACTGAAGCTTTCTTT. As protein: CASSHHGGRGTEAFF. This chain links TRBV4-2 with TRBJ1-1; TRBD1 is a possible D gene (5 bases). Germline values: CDR1 LGHNA, CDR2 YNFKEQ. V was cut by 3 bases and J by 4 bases, with 15 bases left in between. The CDR3 runs to 15 residues.

This CDR3 is CASSLGDGTPQFF. The CDR3, as DNA: TGTGCCAGCAGCTTAGGGGACGGGACTCCTCAGTTCTTC. This sequence joins TRBV7-9 and TRBJ2-1; D is possibly TRBD2 (6 bases). V lost 1 base, J lost 13 bases, and 14 bases lay in between. Germline lookup yields CDR1 SEHNR and CDR2 FQNEAQ (reference sequence). This CDR3 has 13 residues. Together with reference TRBV7-9 and TRBJ2-1, the CDR3 gives the full variable domain: DTGVSQNPRHKITKRGQNVTFRCDPISEHNRLYWYRQTLGQGPEFLTYFQNEAQLEKSRLLSDRFSAERPKGSFSTLEIQRTEQGDSAMYLCASSLGDGTPQFFGPGTRLTVL.

This clonotype appeared a few times. The chain is built from TRBV11-2 and TRBJ1-1; tentatively, D is TRBD1 (6 bases). Looked up from germline, CDR1 is SGHAT and CDR2 is FQNNGV. V was cut by 4 bases and J by 0 bases, with 15 bases left in between. The CDR3 consists of 16 residues. The CDR3 region is CASSSPRGQMNTEAFF. In nucleotides, the CDR3 is TGTGCCAGCAGCTCCCCGCGGGGACAAATGAACACTGAAGCTTTCTTT.

Many counts were recorded for this clonotype. V usage is TRBV12-3 or TRBV12-4 and J usage is TRBJ2-1; D remains ambiguous. The V end was cut by 8 bases, the J end by 0 bases, with 8 bases between. CDR3 length: 13 residues. CDR3: CASLYSSYNEQFF. The CDR3 DNA follows: TGTGCCAGCCTATATTCCTCCTACAATGAGCAGTTCTTC.

This clonotype was seen ten or more times. The rearrangement links TRBV3-1 to TRBJ1-2; D may be TRBD1 (5 bases). Germline V lookup: CDR1 LGHDT, CDR2 YNNKEL (reference sequence). This CDR3 is built from 15 residues. The V and J ends lost 4 bases and 4 bases respectively, with 16 bases between them. CDR3 sequence: CASSPLWGGFYGYTF. The DNA of the CDR3 is TGTGCCAGCAGCCCCCTTTGGGGCGGATTCTATGGCTACACCTTC.

This clonotype was seen a handful of times. This chain uses TRBV12-3 or TRBV12-4 with TRBJ2-4; D assignment may be TRBD1 or TRBD2 (5 bases each). The CDR3 spans 15 residues. Trimming left V 3 bases short and J 8 bases short, with 17 bases between. The CDR3 nucleotides read TGTGCCAGCAGTTTTAAGGCGGCAGGGCGGGACATTCAGTACTTC. Translated: CASSFKAAGRDIQYF.

A few counts support this clonotype. The rearrangement uses TRBV7-8 and TRBJ2-2; TRBD1 is a possible D gene (7 bases). V dropped 11 bases and J dropped 6 bases, with 19 bases sitting between them. CDR1 SGHVS and CDR2 FQNEAQ come from the germline V gene. The CDR3 covers 14 residues. CDR3 amino acids: CASAPGGGAGELFF. As DNA, the CDR3 is TGTGCCTCTGCCCCAGGGGGAGGAGCCGGGGAGCTGTTTTTT. Drawing the rest from reference TRBV7-8 and TRBJ2-2, the complete variable domain is GAGVSQSPRYKVAKRGQDVALRCDPISGHVSLFWYQQALGQGPEFLTYFQNEAQLDKSGLPSDRFFAERPEGSVSTLKIQRTQQEDSAVYLCASAPGGGAGELFFGEGSRLTVL.

This clonotype was seen repeatedly, ten times or more. This rearrangement joins TRBV6-5 to TRBJ1-2, with 10 positions matching TRBD1. CDR3 length: 14 amino acids. The J segment lost 4 bases and the V segment lost 8 bases, leaving 7 bases of the junction unmatched. Looked up from germline, CDR1 is MNHEY and CDR2 is SVGAGI. The CDR3 bases are TGTGCCAGCCACGGGACAGGGGCCCGCTATGGCTACACCTTC. Protein product: CASHGTGARYGYTF.

CDR3 region: CASTLRGNEQFF. CDR3 in DNA: TGTGCCAGCACCCTAAGAGGCAATGAGCAGTTCTTC. The chain recombines TRBV7-9 with TRBJ2-1; D not resolved. Deletions cut 7 bases from V and 6 bases from J, with 10 bases between. The CDR3 has 12 residues. The germline CDR1 and CDR2 sequences are SEHNR and FQNEAQ (reference sequence).

The V call is TRBV5-1, the J call TRBJ1-1; possible D gene TRBD1, 5 bases. V dropped 0 bases and J dropped 1 base, with 7 bases sitting between them. This CDR3 is 14 amino acids long. Germline V gives CDR1 SGHRS, CDR2 YFSETQ. CDR3 in amino acids: CASSLADTNTEAFF. As DNA, the CDR3 is TGCGCCAGCAGCTTGGCGGACACGAACACTGAAGCTTTCTTT.

This clonotype has ten or more counts. DNA of the CDR3: TGTGCCAGCAGTGACGGGACAGGGGGCTACGAGCAGTACGTC. Amino acids: CASSDGTGGYEQYV. J is TRBJ2-7 and V is TRBV6-1; 11 bases agree with TRBD1. The CDR3 extends over 14 amino acids. Trimming took 3 bases from V and 3 from J; bases not matched to a gene: 1. The germline V gene encodes CDR1 MNHNS and CDR2 SASEGT.

The CDR3 is CASSQVHNQPQHF. DNA of the CDR3: TGCGCCAGCAGCCAAGTCCACAATCAGCCCCAGCATTTT. V gene TRBV4-1 combines with J gene TRBJ1-5; D is unresolved. CDR1 is MGHRA and CDR2 is YSYEKL in the germline V gene. This CDR3 region has 13 residues. The ends were cut back, 1 base at V and 3 bases at J, with 4 bases in the middle.

The sample holds a few counts of this clonotype. The rearrangement joins TRBV6-5 to TRBJ1-1; D is ambiguous. The V end lost 2 bases, the J end lost 3 bases, and 10 bases lay between the germline ends. The V gene's germline CDR1 is MNHEY and CDR2 SVGAGI. This CDR3 is 14 amino acids long. The CDR3: CASSYRASDTEAFF. The CDR3 coding sequence is TGTGCCAGCAGTTACAGGGCCAGCGACACTGAAGCTTTCTTT.

This clonotype appeared a few times. V usage is TRBV6-1 and J usage is TRBJ2-3; TRBD2 aligns across 8 bases. CDR1 and CDR2 (germline): MNHNS, SASEGT. V lost 11 bases and J lost 4; bases outside the gene matches: 11. The CDR3 is made up of 14 amino acids. The CDR3 nucleotides are TGTGCCTCCTTCCGGGGGGGCATTTCAGATACGCAGTATTTT. Its translation is CASFRGGISDTQYF.

In its sample, this clonotype was seen many times. This chain links TRBV27 with TRBJ2-3; 8 nucleotides agree with TRBD1. V lost 8 bases to trimming and J lost 4 bases; unmatched junction nucleotides: 14. The germline V gene encodes CDR1 MNHEY and CDR2 SMNVEV (reference sequence). This CDR3 is 16 amino acids long. CDR3 in DNA: TGTGCCAGCGGAACCCCGAGGACAGGGAGCCCAGATACGCAGTATTTT. Protein sequence: CASGTPRTGSPDTQYF.

This clonotype was seen only a few times. This sequence joins TRBV30 and TRBJ2-7, with TRBD1 matching 9 bases. Unmatched junction bases numbered 6, after V lost 1 base and J lost 8 bases. This CDR3 is 13 amino acids long. Germline CDR1 and CDR2: GTSNPN and SVGIG (reference sequence). The chain's CDR3 is CAWSGDRGSKQYF. The CDR3 bases are TGTGCCTGGAGTGGAGACAGGGGGTCCAAGCAGTACTTC. Using reference TRBV30 and TRBJ2-7 for the parts outside the CDR3, the full variable domain is SQTIHQWPATLVQPVGSPLSLECTVEGTSNPNLYWYRQAAGRGLQLLFYSVGIGQISSEVPQNLSASRPQDRQFILSSKKLLLSDSGFYLCAWSGDRGSKQYFGPGTRLTVT.